Listed below are T cell receptor beta chains from one sample, sequenced in a study of blood T cell repertoires in COVID-19. This table comes from immunoSEQ multiplex PCR, and its TCRdb copy is limited to in-frame clones, with some not included. The profile shows around 310,000 clones, about 90% of them singletons. Sequenced input: PBMCs or T cells enriched from blood (not recorded which). The receptors here all came from a woman aged 25-40 years who had recovered from COVID-19. Each CDR3 is given without its conserved first and last residue.

v_gene	j_gene	CDR3aa
TRBV15	TRBJ1-2	ATSRYSTGAYGYT
TRBV7-9	TRBJ2-5	ASRRQGETQY
TRBV10-2	TRBJ2-7	ASSEPSSTAYEQY
TRBV6-2/TRBV6-3	TRBJ1-1	ASSYQGEAF
TRBV5-1	TRBJ2-7	ASSYIGQAYEQY
TRBV2	TRBJ1-5	ASSVGANQPQH
TRBV9	TRBJ1-1	ASSVALPRDTEAF
TRBV7-4	TRBJ2-1	ASSFPNRGLLDNEQF
TRBV10-3	TRBJ2-1	AISEGHVNNEQF
TRBV3-1/TRBV3-2	TRBJ2-5	ASSHESETQY
TRBV6-5	TRBJ2-6	ASSYSTGIGANVLT
TRBV10-3	TRBJ2-2	AIRPLAANTGELF
TRBV27	TRBJ2-3	ASSPDRGPSTDTQY
TRBV4-1	TRBJ1-6	ASRDTGGGNSPLH
TRBV29-1	TRBJ2-7	SVGPSRDRVYEQY
TRBV15	TRBJ2-3	ATNQGGGVDTQY
TRBV4-2	TRBJ2-7	ASSPLGLAGGVTYEQY
TRBV7-2	TRBJ2-1	ASSIDRFGSKQF
TRBV28	TRBJ1-1	ASSLNGGTLHLRVNTEAF
TRBV27	TRBJ1-2	ASSGTGYRGYT
TRBV7-3	TRBJ1-1	ASSLTGRGMNTEAF
TRBV20-1	TRBJ2-5	SANPAETQY